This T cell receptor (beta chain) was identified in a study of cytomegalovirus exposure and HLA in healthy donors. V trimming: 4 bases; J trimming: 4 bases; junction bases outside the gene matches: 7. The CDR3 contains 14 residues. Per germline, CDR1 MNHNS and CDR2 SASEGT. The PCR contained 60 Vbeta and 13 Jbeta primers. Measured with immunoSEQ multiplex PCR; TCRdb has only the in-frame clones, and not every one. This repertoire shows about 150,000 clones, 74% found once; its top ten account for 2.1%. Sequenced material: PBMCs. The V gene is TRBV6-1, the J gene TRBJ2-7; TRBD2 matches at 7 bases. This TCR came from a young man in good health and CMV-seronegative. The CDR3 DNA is TGTGCCAGCAGTGCGGGGGGAACTCCGTACGAGCAGTACTTC. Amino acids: CASSAGGTPYEQYF.